Below are 25 T cell receptor beta chains sequenced from a single sample in a study of blood T cell repertoires in COVID-19. Profiling relied on immunoSEQ multiplex PCR, and the TCRdb table lists in-frame clones only, not all of them. The data contain about 230,000 clones, approximately 84% of them seen just once; the ten biggest clones take up around 0.89%. The sequencing sample was made of peripheral blood. The receptors here all came from a man between 40 and 49 years old with acute or convalescent COVID-19.

In its sample, this clone was seen a few times. The CDR3 bases are TGTGCCACCCACGACGGGGGGGGCAACTATGGCTACACCTTC. Its translation is CATHDGGGNYGYTF. The chain couples TRBV19 to TRBJ1-2, with a tentative D call TRBD1 (6 bases). The germline gives CDR1 LNHDA, CDR2 SQIVND (reference sequence). The CDR3 sequence is 14 residues long. The V gene lost 10 bases and the J gene lost 2 bases, with 17 bases spanning the gap.

This clone has only one observation. V and J are TRBV12-3 or TRBV12-4 and TRBJ1-5; 8 bases agree with TRBD1. J lost 7 bases, V lost 5 bases, and 4 bases had no gene match. The CDR3 runs 13 residues. The CDR3 coding sequence is TGTGCCAGCAGTGCAGGGGGCGGCCAGCCCCAGCATTTT. Encoded protein: CASSAGGGQPQHF.

The CDR3 spells CASSSQGVNQPQHF. CDR3 coding DNA: TGTGCCAGCAGTTCACAGGGGGTCAATCAGCCCCAGCATTTT. This chain links TRBV6-2 or TRBV6-3 with TRBJ1-5; 8 positions match TRBD1. The CDR3 loop spans 14 amino acids. Trimming at V came to 4 bases and at J to 3 bases, leaving 2 bases not matched to a gene. The germline CDR1 and CDR2 sequences are MNHEY and SVGEGT.

This chain uses TRBV6-5 with TRBJ1-2; 12 nucleotides line up with TRBD1. The CDR3 consists of 14 residues. CDR1 and CDR2 (germline): MNHEY, SVGAGI. The junction had 2 bases not matched to a gene; V was cut back by 6 bases and J by 3 bases. The CDR3 loop is CASRGTGGDYGYTF. In DNA form, the CDR3 reads TGTGCCAGCAGGGGGACAGGGGGCGACTATGGCTACACCTTC.

The rearrangement uses TRBV4-2 and TRBJ1-1; D remains unclear. The V gene lost 2 bases and the J gene lost 0 bases, with 7 bases spanning the gap. Per germline, CDR1 LGHNA and CDR2 YNFKEQ. The CDR3 is made up of 14 amino acids. In DNA, the CDR3 is TGTGCCAGCAGCCAAAGCCTTATGAACACTGAAGCTTTCTTT. Its protein is CASSQSLMNTEAFF.

The J gene is TRBJ1-5, the V gene TRBV7-8; TRBD1 might be the D (5 bases). In germline, CDR1 is SGHVS, CDR2 FQNEAQ. The CDR3 has 20 amino acids. V lost 1 base, J lost 4 bases, and 26 bases lay in between. CDR3 nucleotides: TGTGCCAGCAGCTTAGGCCGCTGGACGCCGGTCGGGGGTTCTAATCAGCCCCAGCATTTT. This translates into CASSLGRWTPVGGSNQPQHF.

The chain carries TRBV28 and TRBJ1-2, with TRBD1 as a possible D gene (5 bases). Germline CDR1 MDHEN, CDR2 SYDVKM. The CDR3 covers 16 residues. V was cut by 3 bases and J by 4 bases, with 18 bases left in between. The CDR3 is CASSFGGNLLIYGYTF. The CDR3 DNA sequence: TGTGCCAGCAGTTTCGGGGGAAATCTGCTGATCTATGGCTACACCTTC.

This clone was seen a handful of times. This chain connects TRBV7-2 to TRBJ1-1; no clear D gene. Per germline, CDR1 SGHTA and CDR2 FQGNSA. Trimming pared 8 bases from V and 4 bases from J, leaving 14 bases between. The CDR3 runs to 13 residues. The CDR3 spells CASAPGMGTEAFF. CDR3 bases: TGTGCCAGCGCTCCGGGGATGGGCACTGAAGCTTTCTTT.

The CDR3 bases are TGTGCCAGCAGTACCGACAGGGGTTCTCATCAGCCCCAGCATTTT. It is translated as CASSTDRGSHQPQHF. The V gene is TRBV2, the J gene TRBJ1-5; 8 nucleotides agree with TRBD1. CDR3 size: 15 residues. Germline V lookup: CDR1 SNHLY, CDR2 FYNNEI. V lost 5 bases and J lost 5; bases outside the gene matches: 8.

This chain connects TRBV7-2 to TRBJ1-6; D unclear. The CDR3 extends over 15 amino acids. The germline V gene has CDR1 SGHTA and CDR2 FQGNSA. Trimming left V 1 base short and J 7 bases short, with 11 bases between. CDR3 sequence reads: CASSLVYGSNSPLHF. CDR3 DNA: TGTGCCAGCAGCTTAGTTTACGGTTCGAATTCACCCCTCCACTTT.

V usage is TRBV10-3 and J usage is TRBJ2-1; D is perhaps TRBD2 (6 bases). The V and J ends lost 2 bases and 7 bases respectively, with 15 bases between them. The germline V gene has CDR1 ENHRY and CDR2 SYGVKD. The CDR3 has 15 residues. CDR3 DNA: TGTGCCATCAGTGAGGAAACTAGCTGGTGGAATGAGCAGTTCTTC. It is translated as CAISEETSWWNEQFF.

This clone was detected only once. The CDR3 sequence: CASGLARQGNGYTF. The CDR3, as DNA: TGTGCTAGTGGTTTGGCAAGACAGGGGAATGGCTACACCTTC. The chain couples TRBV12-5 to TRBJ1-2; 8 positions match TRBD1. The germline V gene encodes CDR1 LGHNT and CDR2 FRNRAP. Trimming at V came to 1 base and at J to 6 bases, leaving 4 bases not matched to a gene. The CDR3 contains 14 residues.

This sequence joins TRBV7-9 and TRBJ1-1, with D perhaps TRBD1 (5 bases). V lost 5 bases to trimming and J lost 1 base, with 14 bases between them. The CDR3 extends over 15 amino acids. From germline, CDR1 is SEHNR and CDR2 FQNEAQ (reference sequence). Written as DNA, the CDR3 is TGTGCCAGCAGCCCACCGGGGGGGGAGAACACTGAAGCTTTCTTT. It encodes CASSPPGGENTEAFF.

The chain is built from TRBV28 and TRBJ1-4, with 7 bases aligning to TRBD1. This CDR3 contains 17 residues. The germline V gene encodes CDR1 MDHEN and CDR2 SYDVKM. The J segment lost 6 bases and the V segment lost 1 base, leaving 11 bases of the junction unmatched. CDR3 in amino acids: CASSLFASGTDHEKLFF. CDR3 nucleotides: TGTGCCAGCAGTTTATTCGCTTCGGGGACAGATCATGAAAAACTGTTTTTT.

The chain employs TRBV7-9 and TRBJ1-4, with 11 nucleotides matching TRBD1. Trimming at V came to 3 bases and at J to 2 bases, leaving 2 bases not matched to a gene. CDR3 length: 16 residues. CDR1 is SEHNR and CDR2 is FQNEAQ in the germline V gene (reference sequence). This chain's CDR3 is CASSFRTGGTNEKLFF. CDR3 nucleotide sequence: TGTGCCAGCAGCTTCCGGACAGGGGGCACTAATGAAAAACTGTTTTTT.

This clone occurred a few times. The gene calls are TRBV7-3 and TRBJ1-2; D remains ambiguous. V shed 2 bases and J shed 7 bases, with 11 bases lying between them. The CDR3 totals 13 residues. CDR1 and CDR2 (germline): SGHTA, FQGTGA. The CDR3 DNA reads as TGTGCCAGCAGCTTAGCACAGCAGTTTGGCTACACCTTC. It specifies CASSLAQQFGYTF. Full variable domain (outside the CDR3, taken from reference TRBV7-3 and TRBJ1-2): GAGVSQTPSNKVTEKGKYVELRCDPISGHTALYWYRQSLGQGPEFLIYFQGTGAADDSGLPNDRFFAVRPEGSVSTLKIQRTERGDSAVYLCASSLAQQFGYTFGSGTRLTVV.

DNA of the CDR3: TGTGCCAGCAGCTCGGACAGGCCGCAGGATACGCAGTATTTT. It is translated as CASSSDRPQDTQYF. This sequence joins TRBV5-5 and TRBJ2-3; 7 nucleotides align to TRBD1. The J segment lost 6 bases and the V segment lost 3 bases, leaving 7 bases of the junction unmatched. CDR3 size: 14 residues. Germline V lookup: CDR1 SGHKS, CDR2 YYEKEE (reference sequence). The complete variable domain, with remaining parts taken from reference TRBV5-5 and TRBJ2-3, reads DAGVTQSPTHLIKTRGQQVTLRCSPISGHKSVSWYQQVLGQGPQFIFQYYEKEERGRGNFPDRFSARQFPNYSSELNVNALLLGDSALYLCASSSDRPQDTQYFGPGTRLTVL.

This clone was observed a few times. This chain joins TRBV11-1 and TRBJ2-5; weak D call: TRBD2 (6 bases). Germline values: CDR1 SGHAT, CDR2 FQDESV (reference sequence). The ends were cut back, 5 bases at V and 8 bases at J, with 12 bases in the middle. This CDR3 has 12 amino acids. The CDR3 sequence is CASSRLDETQYF. The CDR3 nucleotides are TGTGCCAGCAGCCGACTAGACGAAACCCAGTACTTC.

This clone was counted a few times. The rearrangement uses TRBV29-1 and TRBJ1-1; 9 nucleotides align to TRBD1. The length of the CDR3 is 11 residues. Per germline, CDR1 SQVTM and CDR2 ANQGSEA. V gave up 6 bases and J gave up 4 bases; unmatched junction bases: 0. The CDR3 spells CSVTGGTEAFF. CDR3 DNA sequence: TGCAGCGTGACAGGGGGCACTGAAGCTTTCTTT. Using reference TRBV29-1 and TRBJ1-1 for the parts outside the CDR3, the full variable domain is SAVISQKPSRDICQRGTSLTIQCQVDSQVTMMFWYRQQPGQSLTLIATANQGSEATYESGFVIDKFPISRPNLTFSTLTVSNMSPEDSSIYLCSVTGGTEAFFGQGTRLTVV.

The rearrangement links TRBV10-3 to TRBJ2-1; 11 nucleotides line up with TRBD2. After removal of 3 bases from V and 4 bases from J, the junction contained 2 bases not matched to a gene. Looked up from germline, CDR1 is ENHRY and CDR2 is SYGVKD. There are 15 residues in the CDR3. This chain's CDR3 is CAISDSGGGYNEQFF. The CDR3 bases are TGTGCCATCAGTGATAGCGGGGGGGGTTACAATGAGCAGTTCTTC.

The chain links TRBV25-1 to TRBJ1-6, with D tentatively TRBD1 (5 bases). V lost 3 bases and J lost 0, with 6 bases in between. Germline V CDR1 and CDR2: MGHDK, SYGVNS. CDR3 length: 15 residues. CDR3 region: CASSEGGSYNSPLHF. For the CDR3, the DNA is TGTGCCAGCAGTGAGGGGGGCTCCTATAATTCACCCCTCCACTTT.

The V call is TRBV2, the J call TRBJ1-5; TRBD1 matches at 11 bases. CDR3 size: 14 residues. From germline, CDR1 is SNHLY and CDR2 FYNNEI. Trimming cost V 6 bases and J 5 bases; bases outside gene matches: 3. This CDR3 is CASRGQGGDQPQHF. In DNA form, the CDR3 reads TGTGCCAGCAGGGGACAGGGGGGGGATCAGCCCCAGCATTTT. The full variable domain, with the rest looked up from reference TRBV2 and TRBJ1-5, is EPEVTQTPSHQVTQMGQEVILRCVPISNHLYFYWYRQILGQKVEFLVSFYNNEISEKSEIFDDQFSVERPDGSNFTLKIRSTKLEDSAMYFCASRGQGGDQPQHFGDGTRLSIL.

This chain uses TRBV11-2 with TRBJ1-2, with a weak D call TRBD1 (5 bases). Trimming shortened V by 0 bases and J by 6 bases, and 8 bases separated the two germline ends. The germline gives CDR1 SGHAT, CDR2 FQNNGV. This CDR3 contains 13 residues. As DNA, the CDR3 is TGTGCCAGCAGCTTAGATACACAGGATGGCTACACCTTC. Translation: CASSLDTQDGYTF. The full variable domain, with the rest looked up from reference TRBV11-2 and TRBJ1-2, is EAGVAQSPRYKIIEKRQSVAFWCNPISGHATLYWYQQILGQGPKLLIQFQNNGVVDDSQLPKDRFSAERLKGVDSTLKIQPAKLEDSAVYLCASSLDTQDGYTFGSGTRLTVV.

The gene calls are TRBV6-6 and TRBJ1-1, with TRBD1 matching over 7 bases. The CDR3 totals 15 residues. CDR1 and CDR2 (germline): MNHNY, SVGAGI (reference sequence). The V segment lost 6 bases and the J segment 2 bases; nucleotides outside the gene matches: 9. CDR3 region: CASSPPGTANTEAFF. The CDR3, as DNA: TGTGCCAGCAGCCCGCCCGGGACAGCCAACACTGAAGCTTTCTTT.

In DNA, the CDR3 is TGTGCCAGTAGTATAGATCGTGGCTACACCTTC. This gives the protein CASSIDRGYTF. The rearrangement joins TRBV19 to TRBJ1-2; D not resolved. This CDR3 is 11 amino acids long. From germline, CDR1 is LNHDA and CDR2 SQIVND (reference sequence). The germline V and J ends were trimmed by 0 bases and 7 bases, with 3 bases remaining between them.